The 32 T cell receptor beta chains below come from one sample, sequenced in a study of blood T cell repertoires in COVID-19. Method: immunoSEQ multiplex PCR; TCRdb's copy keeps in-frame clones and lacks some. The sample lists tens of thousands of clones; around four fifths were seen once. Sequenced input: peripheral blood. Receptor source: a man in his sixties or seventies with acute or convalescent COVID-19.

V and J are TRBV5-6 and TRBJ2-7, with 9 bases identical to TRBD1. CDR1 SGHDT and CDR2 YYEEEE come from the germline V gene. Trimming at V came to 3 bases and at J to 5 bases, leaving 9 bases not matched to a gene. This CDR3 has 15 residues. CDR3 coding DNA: TGTGCCAGCAGCTCCCGGACAGGGGCGGTCCACGAGCAGTACTTC. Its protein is CASSSRTGAVHEQYF. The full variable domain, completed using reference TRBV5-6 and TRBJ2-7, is DAGVTQSPTHLIKTRGQQVTLRCSPKSGHDTVSWYQQALGQGPQFIFQYYEEEERQRGNFPDRFSGHQFPNYSSELNVNALLLGDSALYLCASSSRTGAVHEQYFGPGTRLTVT.

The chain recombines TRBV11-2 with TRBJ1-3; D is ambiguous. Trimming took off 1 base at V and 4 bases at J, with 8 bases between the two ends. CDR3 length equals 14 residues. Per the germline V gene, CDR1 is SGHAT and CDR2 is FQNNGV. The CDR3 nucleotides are TGTGCCAGCAGCTTAGTCACAGAAGGAAACACCATATATTTT. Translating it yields CASSLVTEGNTIYF.

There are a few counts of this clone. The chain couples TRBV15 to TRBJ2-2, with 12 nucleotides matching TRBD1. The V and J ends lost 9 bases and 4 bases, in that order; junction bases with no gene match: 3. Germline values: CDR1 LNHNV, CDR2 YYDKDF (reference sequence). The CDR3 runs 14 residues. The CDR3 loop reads CATGQGAGTGELFF. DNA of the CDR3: TGTGCCACGGGACAGGGGGCAGGCACCGGGGAGCTGTTTTTT. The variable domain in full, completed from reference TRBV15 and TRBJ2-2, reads DAMVIQNPRYQVTQFGKPVTLSCSQTLNHNVMYWYQQKSSQAPKLLFHYYDKDFNNEADTPDNFQSRRPNTSFCFLDIRSPGLGDTAMYLCATGQGAGTGELFFGEGSRLTVL.

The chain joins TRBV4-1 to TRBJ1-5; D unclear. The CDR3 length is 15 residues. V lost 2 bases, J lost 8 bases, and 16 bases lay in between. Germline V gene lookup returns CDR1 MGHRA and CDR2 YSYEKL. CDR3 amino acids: CASSQTFLLGEPQHF. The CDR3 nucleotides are TGCGCCAGCAGCCAAACGTTCCTCCTCGGGGAGCCCCAGCATTTT.

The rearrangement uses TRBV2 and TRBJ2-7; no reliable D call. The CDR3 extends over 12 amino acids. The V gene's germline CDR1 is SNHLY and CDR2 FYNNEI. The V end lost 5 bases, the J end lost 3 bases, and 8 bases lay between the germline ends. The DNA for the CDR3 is TGTGCCAGCAGTCAACAGCTCTACGAGCAGTACTTC. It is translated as CASSQQLYEQYF. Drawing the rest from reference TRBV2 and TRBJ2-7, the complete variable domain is EPEVTQTPSHQVTQMGQEVILRCVPISNHLYFYWYRQILGQKVEFLVSFYNNEISEKSEIFDDQFSVERPDGSNFTLKIRSTKLEDSAMYFCASSQQLYEQYFGPGTRLTVT.

The CDR3 spells CASSSGPRGAHNEQFF. The CDR3 DNA is TGTGCCAGCAGCTCGGGACCCCGGGGGGCACACAATGAGCAGTTCTTC. The chain has TRBV5-6 and TRBJ2-1; D might be TRBD2 (7 bases). The V and J ends lost 3 bases and 5 bases respectively, with 18 bases between them. In germline, CDR1 is SGHDT, CDR2 YYEEEE. This CDR3 has 16 residues.

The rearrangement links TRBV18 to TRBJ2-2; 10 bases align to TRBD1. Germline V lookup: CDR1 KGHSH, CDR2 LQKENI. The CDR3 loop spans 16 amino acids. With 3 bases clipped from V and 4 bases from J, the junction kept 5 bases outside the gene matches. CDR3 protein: CASSPSGTGATGELFF. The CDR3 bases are TGTGCCAGCTCACCCTCCGGGACAGGGGCCACCGGGGAGCTGTTTTTT.

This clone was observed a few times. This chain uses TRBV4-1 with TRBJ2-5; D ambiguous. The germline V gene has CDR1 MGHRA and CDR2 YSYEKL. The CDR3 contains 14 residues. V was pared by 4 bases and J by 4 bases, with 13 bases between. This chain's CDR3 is CASSPAVGRETQYF. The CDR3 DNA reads TGCGCCAGCAGCCCCGCCGTGGGCCGAGAGACCCAGTACTTC.

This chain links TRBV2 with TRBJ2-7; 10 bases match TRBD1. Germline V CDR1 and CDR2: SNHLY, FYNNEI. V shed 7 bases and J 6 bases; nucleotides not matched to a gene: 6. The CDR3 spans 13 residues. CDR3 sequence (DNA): TGTGCCAGCATTGGGACAGGGGTTTTCGAGCAGTACTTC. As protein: CASIGTGVFEQYF.

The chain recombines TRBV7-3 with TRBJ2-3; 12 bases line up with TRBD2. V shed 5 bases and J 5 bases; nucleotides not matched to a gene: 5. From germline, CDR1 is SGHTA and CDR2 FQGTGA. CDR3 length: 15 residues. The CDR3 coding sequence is TGTGCCAGCAGCCCTAGCGGGGGGGCAGGAGATACGCAGTATTTT. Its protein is CASSPSGGAGDTQYF.

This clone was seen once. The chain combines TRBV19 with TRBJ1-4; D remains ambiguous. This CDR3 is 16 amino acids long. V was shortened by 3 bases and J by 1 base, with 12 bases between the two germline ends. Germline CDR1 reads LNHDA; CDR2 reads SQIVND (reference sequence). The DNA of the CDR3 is TGTGCCAGTAGTATGGTCCCTGGAGGAACTAATGAAAAACTGTTTTTT. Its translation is CASSMVPGGTNEKLFF.

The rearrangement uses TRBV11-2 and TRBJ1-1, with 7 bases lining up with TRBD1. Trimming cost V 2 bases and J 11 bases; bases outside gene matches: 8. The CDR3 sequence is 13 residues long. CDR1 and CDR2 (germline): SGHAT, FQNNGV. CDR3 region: CASSLTGRGEAFF. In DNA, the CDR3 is TGTGCCAGCAGCTTAACAGGCAGGGGGGAGGCTTTCTTT.

DNA of the CDR3: TGTGCCAGCAGCGCGGGGGCGGGCACAGATACGCAGTATTTT. This encodes CASSAGAGTDTQYF. V gene TRBV7-8 combines with J gene TRBJ2-3; possibly TRBD2 for D (7 bases). The germline gives CDR1 SGHVS, CDR2 FQNEAQ. With 5 bases removed from V and 1 base from J, the gap between germline ends came to 10 bases. CDR3 length: 14 residues.

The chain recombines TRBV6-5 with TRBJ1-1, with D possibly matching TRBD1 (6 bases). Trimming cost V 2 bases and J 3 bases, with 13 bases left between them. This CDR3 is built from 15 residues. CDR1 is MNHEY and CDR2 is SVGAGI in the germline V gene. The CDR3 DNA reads TGTGCCAGCAGTTACGTCAGGGGTGCGGACACTGAAGCTTTCTTT. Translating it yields CASSYVRGADTEAFF.

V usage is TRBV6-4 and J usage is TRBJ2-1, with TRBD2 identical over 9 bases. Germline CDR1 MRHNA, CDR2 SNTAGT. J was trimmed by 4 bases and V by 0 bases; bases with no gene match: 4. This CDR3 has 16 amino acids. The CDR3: CASSDSSLAGYNEQFF. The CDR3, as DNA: TGTGCCAGCAGTGACTCGTCCCTAGCGGGGTACAATGAGCAGTTCTTC.

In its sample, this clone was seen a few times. The CDR3 DNA sequence: TGTGCCAGCACCTGGGACTGGACGAACACTGAAGCTTTCTTT. It specifies CASTWDWTNTEAFF. This chain links TRBV5-6 with TRBJ1-1; D perhaps matches TRBD1 (5 bases). CDR3 size: 14 residues. V gave up 6 bases and J gave up 1 base, with 13 bases separating them. Looked up from germline, CDR1 is SGHDT and CDR2 is YYEEEE.

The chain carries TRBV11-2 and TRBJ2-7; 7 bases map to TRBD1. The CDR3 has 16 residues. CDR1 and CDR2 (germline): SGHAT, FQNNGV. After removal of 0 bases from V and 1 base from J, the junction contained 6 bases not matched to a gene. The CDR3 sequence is CASSLEGARGSYEQYF. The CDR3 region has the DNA TGTGCCAGCAGCTTAGAAGGCGCCAGGGGGTCCTACGAGCAGTACTTC.

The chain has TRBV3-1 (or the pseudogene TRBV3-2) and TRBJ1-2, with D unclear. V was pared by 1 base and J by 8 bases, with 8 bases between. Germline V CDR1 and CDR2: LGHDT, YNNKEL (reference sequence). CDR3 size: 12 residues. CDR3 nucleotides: TGTGCCAGCAGCCAAGCCGGGAGGGGCTACACCTTC. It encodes CASSQAGRGYTF.

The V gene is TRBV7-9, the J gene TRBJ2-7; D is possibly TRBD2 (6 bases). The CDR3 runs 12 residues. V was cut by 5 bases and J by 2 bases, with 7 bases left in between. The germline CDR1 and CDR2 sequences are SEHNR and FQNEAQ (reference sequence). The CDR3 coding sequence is TGTGCCAGCAGCCCGGGAGCCTACGAGCAGTACTTC. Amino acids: CASSPGAYEQYF.

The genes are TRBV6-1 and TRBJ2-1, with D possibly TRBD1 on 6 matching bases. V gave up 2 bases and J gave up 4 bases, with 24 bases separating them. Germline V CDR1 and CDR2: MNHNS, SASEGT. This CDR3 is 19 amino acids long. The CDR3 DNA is TGTGCCAGCAGTGAACCCCCTCGCCGGTGGGGTAGGGGGTACAATGAGCAGTTCTTC. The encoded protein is CASSEPPRRWGRGYNEQFF.

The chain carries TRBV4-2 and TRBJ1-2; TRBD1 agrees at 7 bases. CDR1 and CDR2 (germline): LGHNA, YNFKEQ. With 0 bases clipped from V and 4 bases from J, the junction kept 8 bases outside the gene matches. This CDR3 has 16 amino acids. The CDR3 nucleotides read TGTGCCAGCAGCCAAGAAGATGGGAACAGGGGCTATGGCTACACCTTC. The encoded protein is CASSQEDGNRGYGYTF.

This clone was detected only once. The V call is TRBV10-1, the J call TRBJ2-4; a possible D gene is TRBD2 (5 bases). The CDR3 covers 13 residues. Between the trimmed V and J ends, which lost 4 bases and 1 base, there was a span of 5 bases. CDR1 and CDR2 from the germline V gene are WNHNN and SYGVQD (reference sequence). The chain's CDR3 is CASSGGAKNIQYF. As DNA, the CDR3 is TGCGCCAGCAGTGGAGGGGCCAAAAACATTCAGTACTTC.

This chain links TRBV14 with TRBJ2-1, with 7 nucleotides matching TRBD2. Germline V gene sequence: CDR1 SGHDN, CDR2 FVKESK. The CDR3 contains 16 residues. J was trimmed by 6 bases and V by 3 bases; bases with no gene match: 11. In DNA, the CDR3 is TGTGCCAGCAGCCATTCCGGGGAGGGGTGGGTCAATGAGCAGTTCTTC. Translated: CASSHSGEGWVNEQFF. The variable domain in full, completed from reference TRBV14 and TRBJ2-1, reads EAGVTQFPSHSVIEKGQTVTLRCDPISGHDNLYWYRRVMGKEIKFLLHFVKESKQDESGMPNNRFLAERTGGTYSTLKVQPAELEDSGVYFCASSHSGEGWVNEQFFGPGTRLTVL.

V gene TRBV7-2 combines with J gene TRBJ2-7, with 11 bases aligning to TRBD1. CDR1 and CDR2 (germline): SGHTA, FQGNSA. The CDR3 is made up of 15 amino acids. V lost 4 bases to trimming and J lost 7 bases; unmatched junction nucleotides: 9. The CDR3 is CASSSIRDRGGEQYF. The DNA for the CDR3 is TGTGCCAGCAGCTCCATCCGGGACAGGGGGGGAGAGCAGTACTTC.

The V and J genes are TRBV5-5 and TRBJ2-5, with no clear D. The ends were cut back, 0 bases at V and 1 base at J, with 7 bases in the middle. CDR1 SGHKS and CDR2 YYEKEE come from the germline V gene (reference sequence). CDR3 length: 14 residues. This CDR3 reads CASSLAPGQETQYF. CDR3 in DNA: TGTGCCAGCAGCTTGGCACCGGGCCAAGAGACCCAGTACTTC.

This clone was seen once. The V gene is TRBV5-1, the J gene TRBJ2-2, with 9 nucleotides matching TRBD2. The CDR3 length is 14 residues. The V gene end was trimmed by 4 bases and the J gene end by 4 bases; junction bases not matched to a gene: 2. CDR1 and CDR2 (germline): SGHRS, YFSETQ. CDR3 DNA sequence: TGCGCCAGCAGCGTGACTAGCGGCACCGGGGAGCTGTTTTTT. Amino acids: CASSVTSGTGELFF.

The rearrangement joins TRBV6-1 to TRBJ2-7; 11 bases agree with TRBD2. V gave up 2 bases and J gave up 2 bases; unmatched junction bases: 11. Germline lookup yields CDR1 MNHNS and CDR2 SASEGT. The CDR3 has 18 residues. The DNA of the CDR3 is TGTGCCAGCAGTGAATTCCCGGGTAGCGGGGGGGCCACCTACGAGCAGTACTTC. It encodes CASSEFPGSGGATYEQYF.

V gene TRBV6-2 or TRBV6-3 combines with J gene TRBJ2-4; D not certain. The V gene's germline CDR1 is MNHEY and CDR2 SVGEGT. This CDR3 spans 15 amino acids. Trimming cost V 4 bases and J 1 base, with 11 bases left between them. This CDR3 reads CASSSLEVAKNIQYF. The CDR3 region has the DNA TGTGCCAGCAGTTCGTTAGAAGTCGCCAAAAACATTCAGTACTTC.

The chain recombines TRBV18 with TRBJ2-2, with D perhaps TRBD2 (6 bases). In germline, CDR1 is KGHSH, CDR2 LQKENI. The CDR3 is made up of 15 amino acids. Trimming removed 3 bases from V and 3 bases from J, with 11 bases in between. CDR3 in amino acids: CASSPGGFHTGELFF. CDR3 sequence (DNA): TGTGCCAGCTCACCCGGAGGGTTCCACACCGGGGAGCTGTTTTTT.

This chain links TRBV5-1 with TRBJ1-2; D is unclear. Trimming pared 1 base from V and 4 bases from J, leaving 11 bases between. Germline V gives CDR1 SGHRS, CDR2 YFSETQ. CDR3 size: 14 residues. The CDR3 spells CASSLTGGAYGYTF. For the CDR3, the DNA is TGCGCCAGCAGCTTGACTGGAGGTGCCTATGGCTACACCTTC.

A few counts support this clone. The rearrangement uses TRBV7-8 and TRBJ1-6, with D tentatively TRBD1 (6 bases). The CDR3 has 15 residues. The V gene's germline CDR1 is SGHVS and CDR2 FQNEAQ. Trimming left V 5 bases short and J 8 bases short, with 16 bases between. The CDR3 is CASSIQGGSDSPLHF. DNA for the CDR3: TGTGCCAGCAGCATACAGGGTGGGAGCGATTCACCCCTCCACTTT.

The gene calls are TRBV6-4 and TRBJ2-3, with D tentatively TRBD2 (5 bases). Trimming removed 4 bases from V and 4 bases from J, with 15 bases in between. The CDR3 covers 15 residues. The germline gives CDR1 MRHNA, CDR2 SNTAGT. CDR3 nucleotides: TGTGCCAGCAGTGTCCGGGGTTGGGAAGCAGATACGCAGTATTTT. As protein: CASSVRGWEADTQYF.